This T cell receptor (beta chain) originates from a study of blood T cell repertoires in COVID-19. Study background: Both acute and convalescent COVID-19 samples were obtained from the United States, Italy and Spain. T cells, B-cell-depleted T cells, or PBMCs supplied cDNA or gDNA.

V dropped 2 bases and J dropped 6; count of bases not matched to a gene: 5. The CDR3 spans 15 residues. Germline CDR1 is LNHDA and CDR2 is SQIVND (reference sequence). In the original workflow: Reference gene primer amplification in the assay estimated nucleated cell counts. TCRdb keeps only in-frame clones here, not all; method: immunoSEQ multiplex PCR. V, J and clone size are those of that table, while D and trimming were read from the DNA. This sample has about 150,000 clones; roughly 72% occur once, and the top ten carry roughly 3.7%. This rearrangement joins TRBV19 to TRBJ2-1, with TRBD2 matching over 9 bases. Material for sequencing was peripheral blood. The TCR was taken from a woman at least 80 years old with acute or convalescent COVID-19. CDR3 residues: CASSIFLAGTNEQFF. Here the CDR3 DNA reads TGTGCCAGTAGTATATTCCTAGCGGGGACCAATGAGCAGTTCTTC.